These 11 T cell receptor beta chains originate from one sample sequenced in a study of blood T cells in healthy people across ages. A second PCR of 7 to 11 cycles used a sample-barcoded 5' primer and a J-beta primer mix. TCRdb analysed the 5' RACE reads with MiXCR anew, one entry per CDR3 protein. The sample records about 620,000 distinct CDR3 sequences, approximately 21% being singletons. Sequenced input: blood. The receptors here all came from a man in his 70s in good health.

The gene calls are TRBV3-1 and TRBJ2-7, with D unresolved. Germline V lookup: CDR1 LGHDT, CDR2 YNNKEL (reference sequence). The V gene lost 7 bases and the J gene lost 6 bases, with 16 bases spanning the gap. The CDR3 covers 13 residues. CDR3 in DNA: TGTGCCAGCACCGCCGAAGCCTGGGGCGAGCAGTACTTC. Amino acid sequence: CASTAEAWGEQYF.

The chain employs TRBV28 and TRBJ2-1; the D gene is possibly TRBD1 (5 bases). CDR1 is MDHEN, CDR2 SYDVKM, per germline. Trimming removed 6 bases from V and 4 bases from J, with 16 bases in between. The CDR3 loop spans 15 amino acids. CDR3: CASSLVGQMYNEQFF. The CDR3 DNA follows: TGTGCCAGCAGCCTAGTAGGACAAATGTACAATGAGCAGTTCTTC.

This clonotype was detected ten times or more. This chain joins TRBV5-1 and TRBJ2-5; a possible D gene is TRBD1 (5 bases). Trimming pared 0 bases from V and 2 bases from J, leaving 8 bases between. The CDR3 has 14 amino acids. Germline V gene sequence: CDR1 SGHRS, CDR2 YFSETQ. CDR3 coding DNA: TGCGCCAGCAGCTTGGAGGGGATTCAAGAGACCCAGTACTTC. Its protein is CASSLEGIQETQYF.

This clonotype was seen many times. The chain links TRBV7-9 to TRBJ2-7, with D maybe TRBD1 (6 bases). Germline V gene data show CDR1 as SEHNR and CDR2 as FQNEAQ (reference sequence). The CDR3 extends over 14 amino acids. Trimming removed 1 base at V and 2 bases at J, with 9 bases between. CDR3 region: CASSLGTDTYEQYF. The CDR3 nucleotides read TGTGCCAGCAGCTTAGGGACAGACACCTACGAGCAGTACTTC.

There are many counts of this clonotype. This sequence joins TRBV11-2 and TRBJ2-5, with D tentatively TRBD1 (5 bases). V was cut by 0 bases and J by 1 base, with 12 bases left in between. This CDR3 spans 16 amino acids. CDR1 and CDR2 (germline): SGHAT, FQNNGV. DNA of the CDR3: TGTGCCAGCAGCTTAGAGGAAACAGGATTCCAAGAGACCCAGTACTTC. This translates into CASSLEETGFQETQYF.

The chain uses TRBV5-8 and TRBJ2-5; 10 bases align to TRBD1. The DNA end favors TRBJ2-1, so the J call may be wrong. The length of the CDR3 is 14 residues. In germline, CDR1 is SGHTS, CDR2 YDEGEE. In nucleotides, the CDR3 is TGTGCCAGCAGCTCAGGGGACAGGGGCAATGAGCAGTTCTTC. Its protein is CASSSGDRGNEQFF.

V usage is TRBV4-3 and J usage is TRBJ2-3; 7 nucleotides agree with TRBD2. V was pared by 0 bases and J by 8 bases, with 8 bases of the junction left unmatched. Germline V gives CDR1 LGHNA, CDR2 YSLEER. The CDR3 covers 15 residues. The CDR3 sequence: CASSQDYSSGRTQYF. CDR3 DNA sequence: TGCGCCAGCAGCCAAGATTATTCTAGCGGTCGTACGCAGTATTTT.

This clonotype was seen at least ten times. The chain recombines TRBV5-1 with TRBJ1-4; perhaps TRBD1 as D (6 bases). The CDR3 is 15 residues long. Trimming cost V 0 bases and J 6 bases, with 12 bases left between them. Germline loops: CDR1 SGHRS, CDR2 YFSETQ. CDR3: CASSLAAGAHEKLFF. The CDR3 coding sequence is TGCGCCAGCAGCTTGGCGGCGGGGGCGCATGAAAAACTGTTTTTT.

The chain combines TRBV5-1 with TRBJ2-5, with D tentatively TRBD1 (6 bases). In germline, CDR1 is SGHRS, CDR2 YFSETQ. This CDR3 comprises 16 residues. V was shortened by 4 bases and J by 4 bases, with 20 bases between the two germline ends. In DNA form, the CDR3 reads TGCGCCAGCAGCGCCATACAGGGTACGCTGGGAGAGACCCAGTACTTC. This translates into CASSAIQGTLGETQYF.

This clonotype was found a few times. The V and J genes are TRBV7-2 and TRBJ1-2; D gene ambiguous. The CDR3 is 13 amino acids. The germline CDR1 and CDR2 sequences are SGHTA and FQGNSA. Between the trimmed V and J ends, which lost 3 bases and 2 bases, there was a span of 7 bases. For the CDR3, the DNA is TGTGCCAGCAGCTTTACATCGAACTATGGCTACACCTTC. Its protein is CASSFTSNYGYTF. The full variable domain, its missing parts supplied by reference TRBV7-2 and TRBJ1-2, is GAGVSQSPSNKVTEKGKDVELRCDPISGHTALYWYRQSLGQGLEFLIYFQGNSAPDKSGLPSDRFSAERTGGSVSTLTIQRTQQEDSAVYLCASSFTSNYGYTFGSGTRLTVV.

The rearrangement joins TRBV5-5 to TRBJ1-6; 8 nucleotides line up with TRBD1. CDR1 and CDR2 (germline): SGHKS, YYEKEE (reference sequence). The J segment lost 10 bases and the V segment lost 2 bases, leaving 5 bases of the junction unmatched. The CDR3 covers 14 residues. The CDR3 coding sequence is TGTGCCAGCAGCTTCGGACAGGGTAGATCACCCCTCCACTTT. Translation gives CASSFGQGRSPLHF.